This T cell receptor (beta chain) was captured in a study of blood T cell repertoires in COVID-19. Study background: PBMCs, B-cell-depleted T cells, or T cells provided the cDNA or gDNA that made up the material.

Per the original data handling: Amplifying reference gene primers gave estimates of nucleated cell counts. TCRdb's copy holds only in-frame clones and misses some; the assay was immunoSEQ multiplex PCR. Clone size and the V and J calls come from that table; the DNA yielded D and trimming. The sample consists of about 140,000 clones, around 72% of them appearing once. Germline CDR1 reads ENHRY; CDR2 reads SYGVKD. V gave up 10 bases and J gave up 5 bases, with 15 bases separating them. The CDR3 extends over 13 amino acids. Source material: peripheral blood. The source of this sequence is a woman aged 55-70 years with acute or convalescent COVID-19. The chain joins TRBV10-3 to TRBJ1-5, with D maybe TRBD1 (6 bases). The CDR3 is CANRDRWDQPQHF. CDR3 sequence (DNA): TGTGCCAACCGAGACAGGTGGGATCAGCCCCAGCATTTT.